This T cell receptor beta chain is from a study of T cell responses to AZD1222 COVID-19 vaccine. Points from the study as a whole: In a largely white British group with more females than males, clonal diversity was possibly underestimated.

Assay: immunoSEQ multiplex PCR; the TCRdb copy retains only in-frame clones and omits some. The repertoire has 65,000 to 75,000 clones, less than 85% of them found once; the top ten carry around 45%. Concerning this clone itself: Its specificity is unknown.

This TCR came from an adult who received the AZD1222 COVID-19 vaccine. This specimen was peripheral blood, taken 28 days after the second AZD1222 dose.

The CDR3: CATSSGGAGTDTQYF. CDR3 nucleotide sequence: TGTGCCACCAGTAGCGGGGGGGCCGGCACAGATACGCAGTATTTT. This chain joins TRBV24-1 and TRBJ2-3; TRBD2 agrees at 10 bases. Per germline, CDR1 KGHDR and CDR2 SFDVKD. With V trimmed by 6 bases and J by 1 base, 3 bases remained unmatched. The CDR3 has 15 amino acids.